This T cell receptor (beta chain) was documented in a study of blood T cell repertoires in COVID-19. Across the whole study: From the United States, Italy and Spain came samples of acute and convalescent COVID-19. The analysed material was cDNA or gDNA that came from T cells, B-cell-depleted T cells, or PBMCs.

In the authors' workflow: Amplification with reference gene primers provided the estimates of nucleated cell counts. Clones were read by immunoSEQ multiplex PCR, and TCRdb kept only the in-frame ones, dropping some. V, J and clone size derive from that table, while D and trimming were established from the DNA sequence. This table has around 82,000 clones, 86% appearing once. In germline, CDR1 is SGHTA, CDR2 FQGTGA. V was shortened by 4 bases and J by 14 bases, with 13 bases between the two germline ends. The CDR3 extends over 11 amino acids. Seattle patients were enrolled during active infection and followed longitudinally.

This receptor was obtained from an elderly man with COVID-19, enrolled during active disease. This sequence joins TRBV7-3 and TRBJ2-3; D gene uncertain. Sequenced input: peripheral blood. For the CDR3, the DNA is TGTGCCAGCAGCTCGGGTCGGTCCTGGTATTTT. Translation gives CASSSGRSWYF.